Listed below are T cell receptor beta chains from one sample, sequenced in a study of T cells in localized non-small cell lung cancer. The assay was immunoSEQ multiplex PCR, and TCRdb's table has in-frame clones only and misses some. The sample lists more than 9,000 clones; about 80% were seen once. Sequencing used peripheral blood, obtained before any cancer treatment. These receptors were collected from a male donor aged 60 or older with stage I lung adenocarcinoma. The CDR3 runs from the conserved cysteine through the conserved F or W. Fields, in order: V gene, D gene, clone size, CDR3 length, J gene, CDR3 protein, CDR3 DNA. The D gene is left open where the match is weak. The size field is filled for only some rows; it gives once, few, many or a size class.

v_gene: TRBV5-1; d_gene: NA; abundance: NA; len: 12; j_gene: TRBJ2-2; CDR3aa: CASSRNTGELFF; CDR3nt: TGCGCCAGCAGCAGAAACACCGGGGAGCTGTTTTTT
v_gene: TRBV7-6; d_gene: NA; abundance: few; len: 12; j_gene: TRBJ1-6; CDR3aa: CASSSQTGPLHF; CDR3nt: TGTGCCAGCAGCTCTCAGACAGGTCCCCTCCACTTT
v_gene: TRBV7-2; d_gene: NA; abundance: NA; len: 15; j_gene: TRBJ1-1; CDR3aa: CASSLKGPKNTEAFF; CDR3nt: TGTGCCAGCAGCTTGAAGGGACCGAAGAACACTGAAGCTTTCTTT
v_gene: TRBV6-1; d_gene: TRBD2; abundance: NA; len: 17; j_gene: TRBJ2-5; CDR3aa: CASSGGGPRGEGETQYF; CDR3nt: TGTGCCAGCAGTGGGGGGGGTCCCCGCGGGGAGGGAGAGACCCAGTACTTC
v_gene: TRBV5-1; d_gene: NA; abundance: NA; len: 14; j_gene: TRBJ1-1; CDR3aa: CASSLEGGGPEAFF; CDR3nt: TGCGCCAGCAGCTTGGAGGGGGGAGGACCTGAAGCTTTCTTT
v_gene: TRBV5-1; d_gene: TRBD2; abundance: NA; len: 15; j_gene: TRBJ2-7; CDR3aa: CASSSGLASKYEQYF; CDR3nt: TGCGCCAGCAGCTCGGGACTAGCCTCGAAGTACGAGCAGTACTTC
v_gene: TRBV7-8; d_gene: NA; abundance: NA; len: 15; j_gene: TRBJ1-6; CDR3aa: CASSPSSSYNSPLHF; CDR3nt: TGTGCCAGCAGCCCTTCGAGCTCCTATAATTCACCCCTCCACTTT
v_gene: TRBV28; d_gene: NA; abundance: NA; len: 14; j_gene: TRBJ1-2; CDR3aa: CASSPPGGYYGYTF; CDR3nt: TGTGCCAGCAGTCCGCCCGGGGGTTACTATGGCTACACCTTC
v_gene: TRBV5-1; d_gene: NA; abundance: NA; len: 15; j_gene: TRBJ1-4; CDR3aa: CASSPGSGDGEKLFF; CDR3nt: TGCGCCAGCAGCCCCGGGTCGGGGGACGGTGAAAAACTGTTTTTT
v_gene: TRBV11-2; d_gene: NA; abundance: NA; len: 12; j_gene: TRBJ1-3; CDR3aa: CASSLKQNTIYF; CDR3nt: TGTGCCAGCAGCTTAAAGCAAAACACCATATATTTT
v_gene: TRBV4-1; d_gene: NA; abundance: NA; len: 16; j_gene: TRBJ2-4; CDR3aa: CASSQGVRGAKNIQYF; CDR3nt: TGCGCCAGCAGCCAGGGGGTTCGGGGGGCCAAAAACATTCAGTACTTC
v_gene: TRBV7-6; d_gene: NA; abundance: NA; len: 12; j_gene: TRBJ2-2; CDR3aa: CASSLVTGELFF; CDR3nt: TGTGCCAGCAGCTTAGTTACCGGGGAGCTGTTTTTT
v_gene: TRBV4-3; d_gene: TRBD1; abundance: NA; len: 21; j_gene: TRBJ2-6; CDR3aa: CASSPRLVWTGLSSGANVLTF; CDR3nt: TGCGCCAGCAGCCCCCGCTTGGTATGGACAGGCCTTAGCTCTGGGGCCAACGTCCTGACTTTC
v_gene: TRBV7-3; d_gene: TRBD2; abundance: few; len: 15; j_gene: TRBJ2-2; CDR3aa: CASSLSGTQTGELFF; CDR3nt: TGTGCCAGCAGCTTGAGCGGGACCCAAACCGGGGAGCTGTTTTTT
v_gene: TRBV6-5; d_gene: NA; abundance: NA; len: 13; j_gene: TRBJ1-1; CDR3aa: CASNRQLYAEAFF; CDR3nt: TGTGCCAGCAATAGACAGCTTTACGCTGAAGCTTTCTTT
v_gene: TRBV18; d_gene: NA; abundance: NA; len: 16; j_gene: TRBJ2-1; CDR3aa: CASSIQVRSGTNEQFF; CDR3nt: TGTGCCAGCTCGATACAGGTTAGAAGCGGCACCAATGAGCAGTTCTTC
v_gene: TRBV7-9; d_gene: NA; abundance: NA; len: 14; j_gene: TRBJ1-5; CDR3aa: CASSSSHSSGPQHF; CDR3nt: TGTGCCAGCAGCTCCTCCCACAGCTCAGGGCCCCAGCATTTT